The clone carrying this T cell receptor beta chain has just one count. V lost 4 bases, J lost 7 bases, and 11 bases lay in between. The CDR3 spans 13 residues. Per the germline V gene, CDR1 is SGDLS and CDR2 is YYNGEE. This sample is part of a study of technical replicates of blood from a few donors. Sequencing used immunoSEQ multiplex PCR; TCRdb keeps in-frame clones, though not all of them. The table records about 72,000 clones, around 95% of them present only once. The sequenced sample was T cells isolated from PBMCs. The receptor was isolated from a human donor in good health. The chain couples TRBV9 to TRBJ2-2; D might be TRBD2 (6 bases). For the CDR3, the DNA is TGTGCCAGCAGCCCAACTAGCCACGGGGAGCTGTTTTTT. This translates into CASSPTSHGELFF.